This TCR beta chain came from a study of cytomegalovirus exposure and HLA in healthy donors (dated by TCRdb to about 2017). Describing the broader study: An earlier analysis of fewer than 750 of the donors reported 276 Gb of sequence data and around 110 million unique TCR beta sequences obtained from approximately 180 million T cells. Along with the roughly 700-subject first cohort, a separate validation cohort of about 110 different subjects was used. Class I and class II HLA loci were covered by the typing at four-digit resolution. In an earlier analysis of 587 of the donors, high-throughput TCR beta sequencing was used to judge whether each TCR beta V gene segment behaved as functional or pseudogenic. All discovery cohort repertoires had been generated on a single sequencing platform. Among roughly 400 genotyped donors of the cohort, an average of approximately 240,000 unique TCR beta nucleotide sequences was sequenced per donor, of which approximately 18% were non-productive. To predict cytomegalovirus infection status, the study combined high-throughput TCR immunosequencing, statistical association of individual TCRs with disease status, and machine learning. The study profiled the T cell repertoires of 500 to 800 subjects by immunosequencing and related them to cytomegalovirus serostatus. Typing coverage differed by locus: A, B, C, DRB1 and DQB1 were typed in about 629-640 donors, DQA1 in 522, DPA1 in 600 to 610, and DPB1 in just under 490. To study patterns of TCR occurrence, a later analysis re-analyzed previously published TCR beta repertoires from 650 to 750 donors and added high-resolution HLA genotyping. Rather than drawing on any new phenotypic data, the later analysis identified candidate immune exposures from TCR beta sequences and the way those sequences occurred across donors. The study aimed to test whether signatures of past pathogen exposure could be identified by cataloging public T cell receptors. The genetic ancestry cluster associated with self-reported Caucasian donors included 65% to 90% of the 398 genotyped donors. Genome-wide SNP genotypes for about 65% of the roughly 700 donors were used in a later genetic analysis, which treated that subset as a discovery cohort. Donor age, sex, ethnicity and CMV serostatus were compiled alongside the repertoire data. Five DR-DQ haplotypes were handled as single units for association and clustering because linkage in the cohort was strong. An early release covering roughly 600 HLA-typed donors comprised about 290 gigabases of sequencing data and about 90 million unique TCR sequences. The full study reports these points: In an earlier analysis of about 540 of the donors, most TCR beta V segments were observed in productive rearrangements about 87% or about 30% of the time, broadly matching IMGT annotations. An association between a missense DCLRE1C variant and V-gene and J-gene trimming of TCR beta chains was found in a later genetic analysis and replicated in an independent cohort. Correlated functional status among segregating V segments might be attributable to linkage disequilibrium, but an unknown experimental factor could not be ruled out. Roughly uniform sequencing depth across donors was assumed in presence/absence analyses, although this assumption may not hold. In vitro tests confirmed that a few of the cytomegalovirus-associated TCR beta chains recognize cytomegalovirus antigens. The authors suggested that the approach could potentially be generalized to other disease states and immunological phenotypes. A total of 164 TCR beta chains were listed by the study as associated with cytomegalovirus. Approximately 18 rarely observed V segments, including chromosome 9 orphons, were excluded from the earlier analysis of about 500 of the donors because counts were too low. Because HLA typing was missing for some donors at each locus, association tests included only the typed subset. In a later analysis, HLA-associated TCR beta chains showed more clonal expansion and lower generation probabilities than non-associated chains that were equally common. In a later analysis, TCR association rates were found to vary across HLA loci, with the most associated TCRs seen for DRB1 alleles and the fewest for HLA-C alleles. According to a later analysis, most CMV-associated TCR beta chains appeared to be HLA-restricted, and the HLA associations seemed to be driven largely by CMV exposure. In both the original and validation cohorts, the classifier was reported to diagnose cytomegalovirus status with high specificity and sensitivity. A further reported finding was that TCR beta sequences accurately predicted the HLA-A and HLA-B alleles for most subjects in the first cohort. Only TCR beta chains were sequenced in this cohort, and the absence of alpha or paired-chain data limited detectable features. Some IMGT-functional V segments, including TRBV6-2 and TRBV6-3, could not be told apart with the 87-base-pair reads, so those segments were excluded. According to a later analysis, parvovirus B19, influenza, CMV and Epstein-Barr virus appeared linked to several top co-occurrence clusters. When HLA alleles, especially DR and DQ, strongly co-occurred, TCR associations were difficult to assign to individual alleles. A group of highly shared sequence variants was considered likely to be a technical artifact of the sequencing pipeline. A later analysis associated about 17,000 TCR beta sequences with specific HLA alleles at a false discovery rate of 0.05. Immune exposure information for the cohort was limited to CMV serostatus. Across donors, most TCR sequences were observed very rarely, whereas some public TCRs were present in many individuals. In a later genetic analysis, fewer N-insertions in productive TCRs were reported among donors in an Asian-associated ancestry cluster than the 666-donor mean.

Library preparation employed the immunoSEQ multiplex PCR assay. The multiplex PCR relied on a mix of 60 forward primers for TCR Vbeta segments and 13 reverse primers for TCR Jbeta segments. A multiplex PCR assay on genomic DNA amplified the CDR3 region of rearranged TCR beta genes. Amplified TCR beta libraries were sequenced as 87-base-pair reads on the Illumina HiSeq System. The source study handled its data this way. Across the roughly 700 repertoires, a later analysis counted 78 million or so unique TCR beta chains, around 11 million of which were shared by at least two donors. Raw reads were error-corrected and collapsed into unique sequences with a nearest-neighbor algorithm that merged closely related sequences to remove PCR and sequencing errors. Alignment of CDR3 sequences to IMGT reference sequences was used to assign V, D and J gene segments. For a sequence to be retained, a match of at least six nucleotides was required to both a V gene segment and a J gene segment. Rearrangements were called productive when the CDR3 lacked stop codons and stayed in frame with V and J; all others were non-productive. CDR3 was defined by IMGT convention, running from the second conserved V-encoded cysteine to the conserved J-encoded phenylalanine. Sequences without an unambiguous match to a single V gene segment were excluded from the earlier analysis of 450 to 650 of the donors. In an earlier analysis of 587 of the donors, V segments were called functional above 56.7% productive rearrangements and were called segregating when the between-donor standard deviation exceeded 5%. A statistical classification framework was built for diagnosing cytomegalovirus status from the catalog of TCR beta chain sequences. In a later analysis, V and J genes were assigned by comparing TCR nucleotide sequences against IMGT/GENE-DB human TR gene sequences. In a later analysis, CDR3 sequences and most-parsimonious VDJ recombination scenarios were assigned using the TCRdist pipeline. A later analysis defined each TCR beta chain by its CDR3 amino acid sequence plus V-gene family, and excluded reads lacking a unique V-gene family. In a later analysis, approximately 590 highly shared, low-generation-probability nucleotide sequences were removed to address suspected cross-contamination and a sequencing artifact. For each public chain, a later analysis derived a clonal expansion index from normalized ranks of inferred template counts within each repertoire. A later analysis computed generation probabilities with a VDJ recombination model fitted to out-of-frame rearrangements, and checked the results against IGoR. Hypergeometric tests were used in a later analysis to score TCR-TCR, TCR-HLA and TCR-CMV co-occurrence, with a repertoire-size bias correction applied to the TCR pairs. To estimate false discovery rates, a later analysis permuted the HLA or CMV assignments 20 times. In a later analysis, co-occurring TCRs were grouped using DBSCAN, and TCRdist sequence similarity was added for clustering within HLA-allele-positive subsets. Co-occurrence clustering excluded repertoires with fewer than 30,000 or more than 120,000 public chains, plus five with anomalous nucleotide sharing. TCRdb carries this immuneACCESS record with in-frame sequences only. Its versions omit some clonotypes, under half of them owing to an unresolved V gene in the studies checked, with the rest unexplained. That table is the source of V, J and clone size, and D and trimming were worked out from the DNA. The sample profile shows 150,000 to 200,000 clones; roughly 85% of them were found once. Around 0.89% of the sample is held by the ten biggest clonotypes.

Details on this clone: This clone's antigen is unknown. Base quality data are lacking; no much larger clone is found one base away.

In total, approximately 610 healthy bone marrow donors made up the cohort. All cohort members were sampled while nominally healthy, although unrecorded immune exposures were likely present. The donor tested CMV seropositive and was one of the 289 seropositive cohort members. A peripheral blood sample was collected from each donor, and TCR beta sequencing was performed on peripheral blood mononuclear cells. The Qiagen DNeasy Blood Extraction Kit was used to extract genomic DNA from the blood cell samples. Per the germline V gene, SGHDN is the CDR1 and FVKESK is the CDR2. Spanning cysteine to phenylalanine, the CDR3 consists of 17 amino acids. The DNA shown is the 51-base CDR3, in frame from base 1. V is cut back by 3 bases and J by 4 bases, with 12 bases in the junction unmatched.

The V and J genes are TRBV14 and TRBJ2-5, with 9 bases matching TRBD2. The origin of this receptor is a woman aged 50 to 60 in good health and CMV-seropositive. Material for sequencing was PBMCs. The CDR3 is CASSHPSSGRFGETQYF. The bases are TGTGCCAGCAGCCATCCAAGTAGCGGGAGATTTGGAGAGACCCAGTACTTC.